The clone carrying this TCR beta chain was picked up many times. The entry originates in a study of breast tumors, draining lymph nodes, adjacent tissues. Breast cancer patients provided tissue from their axillary draining lymph nodes. TCRdb re-analysed the multiplex PCR reads in MiXCR, keeping a single row per CDR3 protein. The table lists about 170,000 distinct CDR3 sequences, roughly 35% of them singletons, with around 4% in the top ten. V was clipped by 5 bases and J by 0 bases; unmatched bases: 9. The germline gives CDR1 KGHSH, CDR2 LQKENI. The CDR3 length is 17 residues. This chain links TRBV18 with TRBJ2-2; 7 nucleotides align to TRBD1. Sequenced material: axillary lymph node tissue. The receptor comes from a female donor with breast cancer. Some clones in this sample may be carry-over from other donors' samples. CDR3 region: CASSSIQGNPNTGELFF. The CDR3 coding sequence is TGTGCCAGCTCATCGATACAGGGGAACCCGAACACCGGGGAGCTGTTTTTT.